The T cell receptor (beta chain) described here comes from a study of CD8 T cells in Susac syndrome. A quantity of about 0.5 to 1 ug RNA underwent reverse transcription using random hexamers. Across 54 Vbeta and 13 Jbeta, TCR beta CDR3 was amplified with immunoSEQ multiplex PCR. Via MiXCR, TCRdb re-called the immunoSEQ multiplex PCR reads, giving one row per CDR3 protein. The data show approximately 83,000 distinct CDR3 sequences, about 94% seen once. V was cut by 4 bases and J by 5 bases, with 9 bases left in between. The length of the CDR3 is 13 residues. Per germline, CDR1 SGHVS and CDR2 FNYEAQ. This clonotype appeared once.

The chain couples TRBV7-6 to TRBJ2-1; D gene ambiguous. The sequence derives from a human donor with Susac syndrome. Sequencing was carried out using CD8+ T cells from PBMCs. The CDR3: CASSSGRNNEQFF. CDR3 nucleotide sequence: TGTGCCAGCAGCTCCGGCAGAAACAATGAGCAGTTCTTC. Full variable domain (rest looked up from reference TRBV7-6 and TRBJ2-1): GAGVSQSPRYKVTKRGQDVALRCDPISGHVSLYWYRQALGQGPEFLTYFNYEAQQDKSGLPNDRFSAERPEGSISTLTIQRTEQRDSAMYRCASSSGRNNEQFFGPGTRLTVL.